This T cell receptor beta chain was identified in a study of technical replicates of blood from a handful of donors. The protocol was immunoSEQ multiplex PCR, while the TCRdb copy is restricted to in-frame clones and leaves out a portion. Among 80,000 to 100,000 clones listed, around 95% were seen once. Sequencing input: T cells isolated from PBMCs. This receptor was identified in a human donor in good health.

CDR3 DNA: TGTGCCAGCAGCCGCGGCTACGAGCAGTACTTC. Translation gives CASSRGYEQYF. The V and J genes are TRBV11-2 and TRBJ2-7; D gene unclear. V gave up 5 bases and J gave up 3 bases, with 5 bases separating them. The CDR3 is 11 amino acids. Germline loops: CDR1 SGHAT, CDR2 FQNNGV. The whole variable domain, filled in from reference TRBV11-2 and TRBJ2-7, reads EAGVAQSPRYKIIEKRQSVAFWCNPISGHATLYWYQQILGQGPKLLIQFQNNGVVDDSQLPKDRFSAERLKGVDSTLKIQPAKLEDSAVYLCASSRGYEQYFGPGTRLTVT.